Given below is one T cell receptor (beta chain) in context. Its antigen remains undetermined. No quality values exist for individual bases; no much larger clone is one base distant. According to the study, the label for this sample's time point signals: 30 days after allo-HCT. Blood from recipients was drawn about 28 days before transplant and again at days 30, 100 and 180 after transplant. Nuclei Lysis Solution was used to extract genomic DNA from fresh or cryopreserved unfractionated peripheral blood mononuclear cells. TCR beta CDR3 regions were amplified from genomic DNA with the immunoSEQ assay, a bias-controlled multiplex PCR using V- and J-specific primers. In a second PCR step, the CDR3 amplicons were tagged with a proprietary barcode plus Illumina adapter sequences. An Illumina MiSeq instrument was used for sequencing of the CDR3 libraries. As for how the authors treated the data: Export and quality control were done with immunoSEQ Analyzer 3.0, while downstream analyses used R Bioconductor and Immunarch. Only productive rearrangements within the normalized downsampled data set were used in the calculation of repertoire metrics. Pathologically expanded clonotypes were defined as those larger than 5 templates in the normalized cohort. The Inverse Simpson Index was used to measure repertoire diversity. To capture all clonotypes, CMV-specificity analyses were performed on the non-normalized data set. Not all clones reach the TCRdb copy of this immuneACCESS table, which keeps in-frame sequences only. Checked studies attribute under half of the gap to unresolved V genes and leave the rest unexplained. V, J and clone size reflect that table, while D and trimming were determined from the DNA. Present in this sample are about 15,000 clones, 90% to 95% of which were seen just once. The biggest ten clones account for approximately 4.5% of the sample.

The data stem from a study of T cell clonotyping in hematopoietic cell transplantation (dated by TCRdb to the early 2020s). Background for the entire study: The study collected 135 blood samples from about 40 consecutive transplant recipients and their related donors. Recruitment of patients ran from late 2015 to early 2017, and follow-up continued until late 2020 or until death.

As encoded in the germline V gene (reference sequence), CDR1 is MNHEY while CDR2 is SMNVEV. CDR3 length: 15 amino acids, cysteine to phenylalanine. Left in the record is the CDR3 DNA by itself, 45 bases read in frame from the first base. V lost 5 bases and J lost 1 base; the stretch between them is 14 bases long. Results and caveats for the whole study, not just this receptor: Just a small fraction of recipient repertoires overlapped with donor repertoires, and more than 97% appeared de novo at the given depth. Donor and pretransplant recipient Inverse Simpson Index values predicted broader posttransplant TCR repertoire diversity. The sample size was limited, and CD4 and CD8 repertoire contributions could not be separated because cells were not sorted. Recipient TCR diversity fell after transplant, with pathologically expanded clonotypes rising progressively from day 30 to day 180.

The clonotype originates from a male patient aged 60 to 75 who had an allogeneic stem cell transplant from an unrelated donor, so the T cells may come from the graft donor. Some clones in this sample may be carry-over from other donors' samples. Here the chain combines TRBV27 and TRBJ1-1; tentative D gene TRBD1, with 5 bases matching. The material was PBMCs, obtained 30 days after allogeneic stem cell transplant. The DNA sequence reads TGTGCCAGCAGTCCAGGAGGGGCGGGGAACACTGAAGCTTTCTTT. Its protein product is CASSPGGAGNTEAFF.